The T cell receptor (beta chain) under discussion was sequenced for a study of blood T cells in healthy people across ages. Overall study results and limits: TCR beta diversity correlated strongly with naive T cell percentage. Per-million-T-cell TCR beta diversity fell roughly linearly with age.

This clonotype was recorded at least ten times. Its antigen is as yet unknown. The CDR3 loop spans 13 amino acids. Germline CDR1 and CDR2: SQVTM and ANQGSEA. Trimming removed 6 bases from V and 6 bases from J, with 18 bases in between. Every sample yielded at least 6.5 million isolated PBMCs. Then a second PCR, running roughly 7 to 11 cycles, was carried out with a sample-barcoded 5' primer and a J-beta primer mix. MiXCR, run by TCRdb on the 5' RACE reads, gives a single entry per CDR3 protein. The table lists about 290,000 distinct CDR3 sequences, roughly 29% of them singletons. This receptor was identified in a woman in her 70s in good health. Sequenced input: blood. The gene calls are TRBV29-1 and TRBJ2-7, with D possibly matching TRBD1 (8 bases). CDR3 sequence reads: CSVQTTGEGEQYF. The CDR3 region has the DNA TGCAGCGTCCAAACGACAGGGGAGGGCGAGCAGTACTTC.